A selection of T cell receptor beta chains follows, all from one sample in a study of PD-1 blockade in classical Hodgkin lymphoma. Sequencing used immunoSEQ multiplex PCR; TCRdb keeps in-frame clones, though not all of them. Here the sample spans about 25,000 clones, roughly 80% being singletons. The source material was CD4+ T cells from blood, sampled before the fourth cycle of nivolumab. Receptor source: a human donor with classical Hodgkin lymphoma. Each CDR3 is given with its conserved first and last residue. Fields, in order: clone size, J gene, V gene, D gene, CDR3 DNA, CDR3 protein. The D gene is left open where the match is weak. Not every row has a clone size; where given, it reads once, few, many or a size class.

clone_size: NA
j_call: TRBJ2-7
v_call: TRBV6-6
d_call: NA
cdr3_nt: TGTGCCAGCAGTCCGGGGACCTACGAGCAGTACTTC
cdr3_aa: CASSPGTYEQYF

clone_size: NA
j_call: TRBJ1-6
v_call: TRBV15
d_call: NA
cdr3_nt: TGTGCCACCAGCGGGGGTGACGGACGGACCTCCTATAATTCACCCCTCCACTTT
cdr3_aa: CATSGGDGRTSYNSPLHF

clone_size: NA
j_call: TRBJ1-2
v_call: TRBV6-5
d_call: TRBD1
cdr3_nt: TGTGCCAGCAGGGCACAGGGGGCTGGTGGCTACACCTTC
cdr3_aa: CASRAQGAGGYTF

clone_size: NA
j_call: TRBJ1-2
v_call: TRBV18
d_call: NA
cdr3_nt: TGTGCCAGCTCACCAACGGGGGCTGAGGATGGCTACACCTTC
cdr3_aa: CASSPTGAEDGYTF

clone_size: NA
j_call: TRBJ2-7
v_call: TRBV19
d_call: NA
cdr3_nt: TGTGCCAGTCGAAAGGAAGATGGATACGAGCAGTACTTC
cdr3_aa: CASRKEDGYEQYF

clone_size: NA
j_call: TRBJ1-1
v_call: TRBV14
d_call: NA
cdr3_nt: TGTGCCAGCAGCCCACAGGAGAACACTGAAGCTTTCTTT
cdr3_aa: CASSPQENTEAFF

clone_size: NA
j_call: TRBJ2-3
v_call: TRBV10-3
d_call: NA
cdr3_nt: TGTGCCATCACCCGGGACAGCACAGATACGCAGTATTTT
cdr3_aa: CAITRDSTDTQYF

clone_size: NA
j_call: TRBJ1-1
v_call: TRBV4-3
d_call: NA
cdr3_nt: TGCGCCAGCAGCCAAGCCTGGGGCCTGAACACTGAAGCTTTCTTT
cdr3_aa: CASSQAWGLNTEAFF

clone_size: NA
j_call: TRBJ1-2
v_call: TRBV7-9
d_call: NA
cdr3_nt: TGTGCCAGCAGCTTAAGAGCGACGGATGGCTACACCTTC
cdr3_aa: CASSLRATDGYTF

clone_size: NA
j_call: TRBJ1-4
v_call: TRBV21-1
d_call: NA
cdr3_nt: TGTGCCAGCAGCACCTTTGGGGAAAAACTGTTTTTT
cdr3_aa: CASSTFGEKLFF

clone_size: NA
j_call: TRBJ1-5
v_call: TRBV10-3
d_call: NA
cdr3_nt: TGTGCCATCAGCCAGGGTATAGAGCAGCCCCAGCATTTT
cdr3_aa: CAISQGIEQPQHF

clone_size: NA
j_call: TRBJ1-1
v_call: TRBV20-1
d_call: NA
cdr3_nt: TGCAGTGCTAGACTGCGTGCTGAAGCTTTCTTT
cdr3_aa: CSARLRAEAFF

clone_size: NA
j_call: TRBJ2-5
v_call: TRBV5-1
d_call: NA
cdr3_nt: TGCGCCAGCAGCTCCTCGGGGAGTCCCCCAGAGACCCAGTACTTC
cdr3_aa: CASSSSGSPPETQYF

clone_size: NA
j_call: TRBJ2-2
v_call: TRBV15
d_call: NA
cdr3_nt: TGTGCCACCAGCATTGAAAGTCTGGGAGAGAACACCGGGGAGCTGTTTTTT
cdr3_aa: CATSIESLGENTGELFF

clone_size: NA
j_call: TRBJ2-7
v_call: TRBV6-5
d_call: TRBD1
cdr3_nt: TGTGCCAGCAGTCGCGGGACAGGGGGCTACGAGCAGTACTTC
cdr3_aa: CASSRGTGGYEQYF

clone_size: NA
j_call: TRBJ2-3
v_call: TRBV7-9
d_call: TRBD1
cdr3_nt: TGTGCCAGCAGCTTCGGGACAGGGGGAGATACGCAGTATTTT
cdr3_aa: CASSFGTGGDTQYF

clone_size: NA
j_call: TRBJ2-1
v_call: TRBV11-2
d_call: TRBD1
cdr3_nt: TGTGCCAGCAGCCCAAGGACAGGGGGCGTCTACAATGAGCAGTTCTTC
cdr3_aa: CASSPRTGGVYNEQFF

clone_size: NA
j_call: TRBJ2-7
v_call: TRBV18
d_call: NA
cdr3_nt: TGTGCCAGCTCATCGGACGGCTCCTACGAGCAGTACTTC
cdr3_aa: CASSSDGSYEQYF

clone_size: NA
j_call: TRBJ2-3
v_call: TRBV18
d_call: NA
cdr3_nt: TGTGCCAGCTCACCAGCAGATACGCAGTATTTT
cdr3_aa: CASSPADTQYF

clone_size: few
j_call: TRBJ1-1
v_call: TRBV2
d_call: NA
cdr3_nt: TGTGCCAGCAGCGAGAGAGCAGGGAACACTGAAGCTTTCTTT
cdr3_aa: CASSERAGNTEAFF

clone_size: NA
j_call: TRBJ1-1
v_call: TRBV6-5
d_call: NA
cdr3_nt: TGTGCCAGCAGTTACGTGGGGGGCGCAGGCACTGAAGCTTTCTTT
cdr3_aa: CASSYVGGAGTEAFF

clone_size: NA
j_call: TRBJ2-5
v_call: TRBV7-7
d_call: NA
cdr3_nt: TGTGCTAGCAGCTTAGGAGGCGGACACCAAGAGACCCAGTACTTC
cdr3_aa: CASSLGGGHQETQYF

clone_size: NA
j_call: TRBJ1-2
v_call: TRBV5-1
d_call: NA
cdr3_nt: TGCGCCAGCAGCCCGGACAGTACTTATGGCTACACCTTC
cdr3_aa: CASSPDSTYGYTF

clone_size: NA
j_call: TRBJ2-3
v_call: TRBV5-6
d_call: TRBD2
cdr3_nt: TGTGCCAGCAGCTTGGGGACTAGCGGGGGCTATACGCAGTATTTT
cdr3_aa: CASSLGTSGGYTQYF

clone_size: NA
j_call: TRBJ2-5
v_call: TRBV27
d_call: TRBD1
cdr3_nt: TGTGCCAGCAGTCTCCTAGGACAGGGGGCAAAGACCCAGTACTTC
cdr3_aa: CASSLLGQGAKTQYF

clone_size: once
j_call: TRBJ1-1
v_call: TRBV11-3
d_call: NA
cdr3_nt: TGTGCCAGCGGGGATTTGAACACTGAAGCTTTCTTT
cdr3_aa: CASGDLNTEAFF

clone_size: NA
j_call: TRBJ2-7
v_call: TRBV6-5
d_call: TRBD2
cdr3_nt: TGTGCCAGCAGTTTGAGCGGGACGCTCTTGTTCTACGAGCAGTACTTC
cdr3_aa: CASSLSGTLLFYEQYF

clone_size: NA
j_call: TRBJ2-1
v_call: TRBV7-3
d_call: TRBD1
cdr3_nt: TGTGCCAGCAGCCCACAGGGGCAAGGTGAGCAGTTCTTC
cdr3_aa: CASSPQGQGEQFF

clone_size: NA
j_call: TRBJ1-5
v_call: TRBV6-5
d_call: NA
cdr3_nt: TGTGCCAGCAGTTACTCCCGGTATAGCAATCAGCCCCAGCATTTT
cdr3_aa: CASSYSRYSNQPQHF

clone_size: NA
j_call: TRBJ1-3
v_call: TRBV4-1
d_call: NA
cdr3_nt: TGCGCCAGCAGCCAAGATTTAGCACAGGGAGAGGACACCATATATTTT
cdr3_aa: CASSQDLAQGEDTIYF

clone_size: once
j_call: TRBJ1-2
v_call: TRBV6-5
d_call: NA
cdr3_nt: TGTGCCAGCAACCCGGACCTAGATTACACCTTC
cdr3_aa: CASNPDLDYTF

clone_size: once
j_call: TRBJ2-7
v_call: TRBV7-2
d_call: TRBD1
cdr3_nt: TGTGCCAGCAGCCGACAGGGGCACGAGCAGTACTTC
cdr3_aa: CASSRQGHEQYF

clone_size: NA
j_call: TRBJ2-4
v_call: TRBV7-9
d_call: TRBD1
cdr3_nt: TGTGCCAGCAGCTTAACGGCGTCAGGGGGAAACATTCAGTACTTC
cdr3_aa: CASSLTASGGNIQYF

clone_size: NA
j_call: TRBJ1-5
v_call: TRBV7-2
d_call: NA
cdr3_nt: TGTGCCAGCAGCTTATCGAGGGGTAGCAATCAGCCCCAGCATTTT
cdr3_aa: CASSLSRGSNQPQHF

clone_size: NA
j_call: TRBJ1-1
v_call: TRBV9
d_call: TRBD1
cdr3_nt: TGTGCCAGCAGCGTAGGTCAGGGGGGTCCTTTCTTT
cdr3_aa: CASSVGQGGPFF

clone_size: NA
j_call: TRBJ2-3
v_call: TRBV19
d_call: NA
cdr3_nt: TGTGCCAGTACATATAGGGACACCTTCACAGATACGCAGTATTTT
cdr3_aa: CASTYRDTFTDTQYF

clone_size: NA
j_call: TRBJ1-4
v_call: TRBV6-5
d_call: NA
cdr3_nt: TGTGCCAGCCTTCTAAGGTTTAATGAAAAACTGTTTTTT
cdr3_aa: CASLLRFNEKLFF

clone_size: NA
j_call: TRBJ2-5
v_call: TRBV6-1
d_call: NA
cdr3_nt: TGTGCCAGCAGTGAAGTTAGGCCTGAGAGCCAGTACTTC
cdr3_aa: CASSEVRPESQYF

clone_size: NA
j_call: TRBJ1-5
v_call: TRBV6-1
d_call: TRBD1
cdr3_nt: TGTGCCAGCAGTGCCGGGACAGGGGGGTATCAGCCCCAGCATTTT
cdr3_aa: CASSAGTGGYQPQHF

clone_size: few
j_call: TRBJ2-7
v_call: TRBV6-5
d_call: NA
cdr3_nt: TGTGCCAGCAGTTACACTGTCAGCAACGAGCAGTACTTC
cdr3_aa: CASSYTVSNEQYF

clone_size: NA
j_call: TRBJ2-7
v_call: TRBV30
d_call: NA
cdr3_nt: TGTGCCTGGAGCCTACTTACGTCCTACGAGCAGTACTTC
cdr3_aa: CAWSLLTSYEQYF